This TCR beta chain was sequenced in a study of blood T cell repertoires in COVID-19. Study details: Both acute and convalescent COVID-19 samples were obtained from the United States, Italy and Spain.

The repertoire was sequenced with immunoSEQ multiplex PCR; TCRdb's copy has only in-frame clones and lacks some. This table has 120,000 to 150,000 clones, approximately 87% appearing once. Trimming left V 5 bases short and J 2 bases short, with 11 bases between. The CDR3 is made up of 14 amino acids. Germline V CDR1 and CDR2: MNHEY, SVGEGT. The receptor was derived from a woman in her forties or fifties with active or convalescent COVID-19. The chain recombines TRBV6-2 or TRBV6-3 with TRBJ2-3; D may be TRBD2 (5 bases). The sequenced sample consisted of peripheral blood. The CDR3 region is CASSHRGTTDTQYF. The CDR3 DNA follows: TGTGCCAGCAGTCACCGGGGTACCACAGATACGCAGTATTTT.